The next 16 T cell receptor beta chains were all read from a single sample in a study of T cell responses to AZD1222 COVID-19 vaccine. TCRdb keeps only in-frame clones here, not all; method: immunoSEQ multiplex PCR. The table includes 150,000 or so clones, approximately 90% detected once. Sequenced material: peripheral blood, taken on day 0 of AZD1222 vaccination. All receptors derive from an adult in good health.

This chain links TRBV13 with TRBJ2-7; TRBD2 aligns across 7 bases. CDR1 is PRHDT and CDR2 is FYEKMQ in the germline V gene (reference sequence). The CDR3 has 15 amino acids. Losses at the gene ends were 1 base for V and 0 bases for J; bases not matched to a gene: 3. In DNA form, the CDR3 reads TGTGCCAGCAGCTTAGCCGGGACTAACTCCTACGAGCAGTACTTC. It yields the protein CASSLAGTNSYEQYF. Drawing the rest from reference TRBV13 and TRBJ2-7, the complete variable domain is AAGVIQSPRHLIKEKRETATLKCYPIPRHDTVYWYQQGPGQDPQFLISFYEKMQSDKGSIPDRFSAQQFSDYHSELNMSSLELGDSALYFCASSLAGTNSYEQYFGPGTRLTVT.

The chain couples TRBV7-2 to TRBJ2-6; 9 bases map to TRBD1. V lost 5 bases, J lost 4 bases, and 9 bases stayed unmatched. The CDR3 totals 17 residues. Looked up from germline, CDR1 is SGHTA and CDR2 is FQGNSA. The CDR3: CASSPQGAAEGANVLTF. The CDR3 nucleotides are TGTGCCAGCAGCCCACAGGGGGCAGCGGAAGGGGCCAACGTCCTGACTTTC.

The genes are TRBV11-2 and TRBJ2-5; D is ambiguous. V shed 1 base and J shed 4 bases, with 10 bases lying between them. Germline CDR1 is SGHAT and CDR2 is FQNNGV. CDR3 length: 14 amino acids. This chain's CDR3 is CASSLGAPPETQYF. DNA for the CDR3: TGTGCCAGCAGCTTAGGGGCACCCCCAGAGACCCAGTACTTC.

The chain has TRBV19 and TRBJ1-2, with a tentative D call TRBD1 (5 bases). Trimming left V 10 bases short and J 4 bases short, with 22 bases between. Germline CDR1 LNHDA, CDR2 SQIVND (reference sequence). The CDR3 extends over 15 amino acids. The CDR3 DNA sequence: TGTGCCACTCAAGACAACACAGGCGTGGGCTATGGCTACACCTTC. This encodes CATQDNTGVGYGYTF. Looking up the rest from reference TRBV19 and TRBJ1-2 gives the full variable domain: DGGITQSPKYLFRKEGQNVTLSCEQNLNHDAMYWYRQDPGQGLRLIYYSQIVNDFQKGDIAEGYSVSREKKESFPLTVTSAQKNPTAFYLCATQDNTGVGYGYTFGSGTRLTVV.

The chain joins TRBV19 to TRBJ1-1; D is unclear. CDR1 and CDR2 (germline): LNHDA, SQIVND (reference sequence). The V end was cut by 5 bases, the J end by 1 base, with 8 bases between. There are 13 residues in the CDR3. CDR3 nucleotides: TGTGCCAGTAGTCCTCCAAGGAACACTGAAGCTTTCTTT. This sequence encodes CASSPPRNTEAFF.

The CDR3 loop reads CASSVAHPGNTIYF. The CDR3 nucleotides read TGTGCCAGCAGCGTAGCGCATCCTGGAAACACCATATATTTT. The chain joins TRBV9 to TRBJ1-3; D unresolved. Germline CDR1 and CDR2: SGDLS and YYNGEE. V was shortened by 0 bases and J by 2 bases, with 6 bases between the two germline ends. The CDR3 is 14 amino acids.

This clone was detected only once. The chain combines TRBV2 with TRBJ2-7; D unclear. The V gene lost 8 bases and the J gene lost 0 bases, with 8 bases spanning the gap. CDR1 and CDR2 from the germline V gene are SNHLY and FYNNEI. The CDR3 spans 12 residues. The CDR3 reads CASETASYEQYF. CDR3 nucleotides: TGTGCCAGCGAAACTGCCTCCTACGAGCAGTACTTC.

This clone was counted only a few times. This chain joins TRBV29-1 and TRBJ2-1; unclear D gene. CDR3 length: 12 amino acids. Germline V gives CDR1 SQVTM, CDR2 ANQGSEA. Trimming left V 6 bases short and J 2 bases short, with 8 bases between. This CDR3 reads CSVSDPYNEQFF. CDR3 in DNA: TGCAGCGTATCAGATCCCTACAATGAGCAGTTCTTC.

This chain links TRBV6-5 with TRBJ1-3; unclear D gene. Trimming shortened V by 6 bases and J by 0 bases, and 6 bases separated the two germline ends. This CDR3 has 13 amino acids. Germline assignment: CDR1 MNHEY and CDR2 SVGAGI. CDR3 DNA sequence: TGTGCCAGCAGGACAAGCTCTGGAAACACCATATATTTT. It translates to CASRTSSGNTIYF.

The J gene is TRBJ1-1, the V gene TRBV2; D unresolved. Trimming shortened V by 10 bases and J by 1 base, and 13 bases separated the two germline ends. This CDR3 has 13 amino acids. Germline V CDR1 and CDR2: SNHLY, FYNNEI. In DNA form, the CDR3 reads TGTGCCACCAACCCAGGTTGGAACACTGAAGCTTTCTTT. Translating gives CATNPGWNTEAFF.

This clone was seen once. The V gene is TRBV6-5, the J gene TRBJ1-6; D is uncertain. V was clipped by 4 bases and J by 12 bases, with 13 bases between them. The CDR3 spans 13 residues. Germline lookup yields CDR1 MNHEY and CDR2 SVGAGI. CDR3 DNA: TGTGCCAGCAGTTCCACTATTGGGGAACCCCTCCACTTT. As protein: CASSSTIGEPLHF.

The chain's CDR3 is CASSQDKGDTEAFF. Written as DNA, the CDR3 is TGTGCCAGCAGCCAAGATAAGGGGGACACTGAAGCTTTCTTT. The V and J genes are TRBV3-1 (or the pseudogene TRBV3-2) and TRBJ1-1; TRBD1 might be the D (6 bases). Trimming removed 0 bases from V and 3 bases from J, with 8 bases in between. Germline V gene sequence: CDR1 LGHDT, CDR2 YNNKEL (reference sequence). This CDR3 has 14 residues.

Remarks on this clone: Different DNA sequences within this sample yield the same CDR3. The genes are TRBV19 and TRBJ1-5; tentative D call: TRBD1 (5 bases). Germline loops: CDR1 LNHDA, CDR2 SQIVND (reference sequence). The CDR3 extends over 13 amino acids. With 0 bases removed from V and 7 bases from J, the gap between germline ends came to 7 bases. The CDR3 region is CASSIEGGQPQHF. CDR3 nucleotides: TGTGCCAGTAGTATAGAGGGGGGGCAGCCCCAGCATTTT.

The chain joins TRBV18 to TRBJ1-2; 10 bases align to TRBD1. The CDR3 runs 15 residues. Germline V CDR1 and CDR2: KGHSH, LQKENI. The trim removed 6 bases at V and 4 bases at J, leaving 8 bases unmatched. The CDR3 loop is CASSMTGGDGYGYTF. Written as DNA, the CDR3 is TGTGCCAGCTCGATGACAGGGGGCGATGGCTATGGCTACACCTTC. Filled out from reference TRBV18 and TRBJ1-2, the complete variable domain reads NAGVMQNPRHLVRRRGQEARLRCSPMKGHSHVYWYRQLPEEGLKFMVYLQKENIIDESGMPKERFSAEFPKEGPSILRIQQVVRGDSAAYFCASSMTGGDGYGYTFGSGTRLTVV.

This clone was counted a single time. The rearrangement uses TRBV4-2 and TRBJ1-2, with 7 bases aligning to TRBD1. Germline-derived CDR1 and CDR2 are LGHNA and YNFKEQ. The CDR3 totals 16 residues. V trimming: 3 bases; J trimming: 7 bases; junction bases outside the gene matches: 14. In nucleotides, the CDR3 is TGTGCCAGCAGCCACGTCGGAGAGGGGGCGCGGCGTGGCTACACCTTC. Translating it yields CASSHVGEGARRGYTF.

This rearrangement joins TRBV5-1 to TRBJ1-1; possible D gene TRBD1, 5 bases. The CDR3 extends over 13 amino acids. Trimming pared 1 base from V and 5 bases from J, leaving 9 bases between. Germline V gene data show CDR1 as SGHRS and CDR2 as YFSETQ. The chain's CDR3 is CASSLIRETEAFF. CDR3 DNA: TGCGCCAGCAGCTTGATCAGGGAGACTGAAGCTTTCTTT.